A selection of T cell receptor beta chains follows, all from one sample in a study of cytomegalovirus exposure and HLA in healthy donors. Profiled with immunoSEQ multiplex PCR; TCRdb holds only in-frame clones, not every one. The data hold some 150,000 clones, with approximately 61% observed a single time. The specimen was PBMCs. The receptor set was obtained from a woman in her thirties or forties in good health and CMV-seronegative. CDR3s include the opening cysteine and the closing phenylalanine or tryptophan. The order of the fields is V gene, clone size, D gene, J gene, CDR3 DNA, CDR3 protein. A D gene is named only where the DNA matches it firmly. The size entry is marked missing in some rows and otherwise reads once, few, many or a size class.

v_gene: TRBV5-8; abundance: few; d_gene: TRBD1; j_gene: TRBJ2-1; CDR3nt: TGTGCCAGCAGCTTGAGACAGGGCTTTTACAATGAGCAGTTCTTC; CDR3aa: CASSLRQGFYNEQFF
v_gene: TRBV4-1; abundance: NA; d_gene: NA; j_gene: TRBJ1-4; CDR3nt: TGCGCCAGCAGCCAATCGGGGCGGGAAAATGAAAAACTGTTTTTT; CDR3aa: CASSQSGRENEKLFF
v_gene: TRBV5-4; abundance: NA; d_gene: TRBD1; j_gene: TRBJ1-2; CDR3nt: TGTGCCAGCAGCTTGGACCACAGGGGGCGCTATGGCTACACCTTC; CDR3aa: CASSLDHRGRYGYTF
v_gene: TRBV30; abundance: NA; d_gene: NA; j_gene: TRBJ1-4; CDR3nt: TGTGCCTGGAGTGTAGATACGCGGAATGAAAAACTGTTTTTT; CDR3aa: CAWSVDTRNEKLFF
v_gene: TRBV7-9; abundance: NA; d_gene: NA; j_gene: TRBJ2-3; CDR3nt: TGTGCCAGCAGCTTGGAAGCGGTGGCAGATACGCAGTATTTT; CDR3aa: CASSLEAVADTQYF
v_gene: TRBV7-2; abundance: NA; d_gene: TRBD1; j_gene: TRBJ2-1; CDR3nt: TGTGCCAGCAGCTTCCGTTGGACAGGGATAGACAATGAGCAGTTCTTC; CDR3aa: CASSFRWTGIDNEQFF
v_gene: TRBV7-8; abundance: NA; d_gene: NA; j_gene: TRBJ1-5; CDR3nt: TGTGCCAGCAGCCTCGTGGGGGGACGACCCCAGCATTTT; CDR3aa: CASSLVGGRPQHF
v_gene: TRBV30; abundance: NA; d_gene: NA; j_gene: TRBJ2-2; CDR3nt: TGTGCCTGGAACTCACAGAGAAACACCGGGGAGCTGTTTTTT; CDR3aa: CAWNSQRNTGELFF
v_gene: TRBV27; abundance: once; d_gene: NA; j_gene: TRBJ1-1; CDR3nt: TGTGCCAGCAGTTTTCTCCGACAGGTGGACACTGAAGCTTTCTTT; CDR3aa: CASSFLRQVDTEAFF
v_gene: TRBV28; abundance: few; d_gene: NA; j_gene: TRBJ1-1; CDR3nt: TGTGCCAGCAGTTATTGGAGGTTAGGCACTGAAGCTTTCTTT; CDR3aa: CASSYWRLGTEAFF
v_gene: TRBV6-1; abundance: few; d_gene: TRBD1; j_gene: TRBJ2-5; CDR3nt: TGTGCCAGCTTCCTTGACAGGGGCGCGGGGACCCAGTACTTC; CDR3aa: CASFLDRGAGTQYF
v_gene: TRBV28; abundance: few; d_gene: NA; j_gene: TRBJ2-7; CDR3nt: TGTGCCAGCAGCCGAGGATACGAGCAGTACTTC; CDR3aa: CASSRGYEQYF
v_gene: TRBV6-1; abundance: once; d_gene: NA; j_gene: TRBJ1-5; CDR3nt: TGTGCCAGCAGTGAGAGGGGCAATCAGCCCCAGCATTTT; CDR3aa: CASSERGNQPQHF
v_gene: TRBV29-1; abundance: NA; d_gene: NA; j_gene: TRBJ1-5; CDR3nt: TGCAGCGTTGCACCCGGGAGCAATCAGCCCCAGCATTTT; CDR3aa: CSVAPGSNQPQHF
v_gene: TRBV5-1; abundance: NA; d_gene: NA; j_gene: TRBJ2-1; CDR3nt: TGCGCCAGCACCTGGGGGCTCAGTAGCTCCTACAATGAGCAGTTCTTC; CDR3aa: CASTWGLSSSYNEQFF
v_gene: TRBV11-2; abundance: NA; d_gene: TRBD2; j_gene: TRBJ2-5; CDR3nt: TGTGCCAGCAGCTTAGACCTACTAGCGGGGGTTGAGACCCAGTACTTC; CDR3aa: CASSLDLLAGVETQYF
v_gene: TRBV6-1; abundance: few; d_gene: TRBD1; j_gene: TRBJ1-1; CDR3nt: TGTGCCAGCAGTGAAGTACAGGGGGGATTTAACACTGAAGCTTTCTTT; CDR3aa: CASSEVQGGFNTEAFF
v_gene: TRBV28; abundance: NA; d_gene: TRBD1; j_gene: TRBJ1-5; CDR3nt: TGTGCCGGGCAGCGGACAGGGGAGCCCCAGCATTTT; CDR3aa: CAGQRTGEPQHF
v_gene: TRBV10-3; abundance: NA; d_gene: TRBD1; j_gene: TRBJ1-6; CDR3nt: TGTGCCATCAGTTCTAGGGGGACAGGTAATTCACCCCTCCACTTT; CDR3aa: CAISSRGTGNSPLHF
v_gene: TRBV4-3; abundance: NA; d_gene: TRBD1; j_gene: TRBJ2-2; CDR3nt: TGCGCCAGCAGCCAAGGACAGGGCACCGGGGAGCTGTTTTTT; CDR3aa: CASSQGQGTGELFF
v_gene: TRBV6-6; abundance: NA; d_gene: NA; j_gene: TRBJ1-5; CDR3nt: TGTGCCAGCAGCCCGGGACAATTCTATCAGCCCCAGCATTTT; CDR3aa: CASSPGQFYQPQHF
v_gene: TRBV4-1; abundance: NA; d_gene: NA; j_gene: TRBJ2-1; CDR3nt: TGCGCCAGCAGCCAAGATGAGGGGGGGAAGCGTGAGCAGTTCTTC; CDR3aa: CASSQDEGGKREQFF
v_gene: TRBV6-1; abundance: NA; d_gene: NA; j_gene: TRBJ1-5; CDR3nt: TGTGCCAGCAGTGAATTGGGGGGTCAGCCCCAGCATTTT; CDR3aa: CASSELGGQPQHF
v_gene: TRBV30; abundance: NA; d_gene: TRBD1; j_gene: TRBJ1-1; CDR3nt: TGTGCCTGGAAGGTGACAGGGCGAACTGAAGCTTTCTTT; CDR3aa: CAWKVTGRTEAFF
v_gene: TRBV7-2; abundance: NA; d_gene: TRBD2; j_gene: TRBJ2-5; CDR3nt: TGTGCCAGCAGCTTAGGGGCGGGGGGGTCGTTAGAGACCCAGTACTTC; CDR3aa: CASSLGAGGSLETQYF
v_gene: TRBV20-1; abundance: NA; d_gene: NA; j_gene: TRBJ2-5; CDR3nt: TGCAGTGCTTTCCTAGAGACCCAGTACTTC; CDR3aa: CSAFLETQYF
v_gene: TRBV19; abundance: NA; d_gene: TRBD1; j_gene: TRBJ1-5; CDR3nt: TGTGCCATTTCCAAGGGGGCGCTTCAGCCCCAGCATTTT; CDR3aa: CAISKGALQPQHF
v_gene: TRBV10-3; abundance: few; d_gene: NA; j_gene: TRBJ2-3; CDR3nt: TGTGCCATCAGTGGGCGTGGCCAAGGGGGAGATACGCAGTATTTT; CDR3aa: CAISGRGQGGDTQYF
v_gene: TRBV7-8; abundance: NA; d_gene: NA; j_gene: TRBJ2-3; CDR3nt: TGTGCCAGCAGCCGAGACACAGATACGCAGTATTTT; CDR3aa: CASSRDTDTQYF
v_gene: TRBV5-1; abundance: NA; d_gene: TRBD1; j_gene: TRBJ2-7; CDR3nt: TGCGCCAGCAGCCCGCAGGGGGTCGGCGAGCAGTACTTC; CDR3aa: CASSPQGVGEQYF
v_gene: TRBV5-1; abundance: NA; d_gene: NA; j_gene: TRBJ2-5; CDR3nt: TGCGCCAGCAGCAAGGAGTGGGAGACCCAGTACTTC; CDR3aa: CASSKEWETQYF
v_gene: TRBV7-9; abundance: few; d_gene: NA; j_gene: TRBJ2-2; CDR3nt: TGTGCCAGCGGGATTCATCAGGGGAACACCGGGGAGCTGTTTTTT; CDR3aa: CASGIHQGNTGELFF
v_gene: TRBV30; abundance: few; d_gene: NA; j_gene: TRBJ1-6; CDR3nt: TGTGCCTGGAGTGTGAACAGGGAATCACCCCTCCACTTT; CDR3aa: CAWSVNRESPLHF
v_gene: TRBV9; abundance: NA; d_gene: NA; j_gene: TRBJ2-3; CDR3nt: TGTGCCAGCAGCGCGCTAGGAGATACGCAGTATTTT; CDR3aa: CASSALGDTQYF
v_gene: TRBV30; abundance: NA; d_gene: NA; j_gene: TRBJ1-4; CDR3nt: TGTGCCTGGAGACCCTTGGGGGGGGGTGAAAAACTGTTTTTT; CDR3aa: CAWRPLGGGEKLFF
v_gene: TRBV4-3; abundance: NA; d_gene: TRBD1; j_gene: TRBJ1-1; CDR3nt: TGCGCCAGCAGCCGATTTACAGGGGTGACTGAAGCTTTCTTT; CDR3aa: CASSRFTGVTEAFF
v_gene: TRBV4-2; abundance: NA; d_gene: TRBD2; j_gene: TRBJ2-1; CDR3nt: TGTGCCAGCGTTTCTAGCGGGGGGAACTACAATGAGCAGTTCTTC; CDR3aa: CASVSSGGNYNEQFF
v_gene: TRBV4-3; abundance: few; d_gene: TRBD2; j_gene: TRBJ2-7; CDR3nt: TGCGCCAGCAGCCAAGAGACTAGCGGGGTACACTACGAGCAGTACTTC; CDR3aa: CASSQETSGVHYEQYF
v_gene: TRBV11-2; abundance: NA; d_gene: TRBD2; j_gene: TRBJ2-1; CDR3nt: TGTGCCAGCAGCCCCCGGGACTATAGATACAATGAGCAGTTCTTC; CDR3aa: CASSPRDYRYNEQFF
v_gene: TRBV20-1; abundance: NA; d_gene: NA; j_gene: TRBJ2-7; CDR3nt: TGCAGTGCTAGTACGGGATACGAGCAGTACTTC; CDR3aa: CSASTGYEQYF
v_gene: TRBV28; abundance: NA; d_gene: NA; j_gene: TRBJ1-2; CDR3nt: TGTGCCAGCAGCTCTAGGGAGTACGCCTTC; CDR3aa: CASSSREYAF
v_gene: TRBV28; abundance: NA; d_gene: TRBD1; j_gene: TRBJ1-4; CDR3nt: TGTGCCAGCAGGTCAACAGGGGAAGGTCGTGAAAAACTGTTTTTT; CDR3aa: CASRSTGEGREKLFF
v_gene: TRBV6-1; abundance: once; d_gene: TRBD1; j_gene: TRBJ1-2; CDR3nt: TGTGCCAGCAGTGATGAGACAGGGGGCAAGGAAGTAAAGAGAGGCTACACCTTC; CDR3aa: CASSDETGGKEVKRGYTF
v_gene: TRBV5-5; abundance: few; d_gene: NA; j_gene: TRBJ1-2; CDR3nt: TGTGCCAGCAGCTTGAATCAGGGTAGATATGGCTACACCTTC; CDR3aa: CASSLNQGRYGYTF
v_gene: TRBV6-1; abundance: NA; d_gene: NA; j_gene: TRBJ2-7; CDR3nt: TGTGCCAGTGACTACCCTAAGCGCTACGAGCAGTACTTC; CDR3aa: CASDYPKRYEQYF
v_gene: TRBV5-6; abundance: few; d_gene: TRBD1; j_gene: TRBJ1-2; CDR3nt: TGTGCCAGCAGCTGGGACAGAGGGGAATATGGCTACACCTTC; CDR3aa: CASSWDRGEYGYTF
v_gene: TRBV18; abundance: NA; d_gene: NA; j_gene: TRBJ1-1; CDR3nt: TGTGCCAGCTCACCAAGTCAACAGGGGAACACTGAAGCTTTCTTT; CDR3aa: CASSPSQQGNTEAFF
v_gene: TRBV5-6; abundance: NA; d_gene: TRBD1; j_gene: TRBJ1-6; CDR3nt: TGTGCCAGCAGCGGGCGGACAGGGGATAATTCACCCCTCCACTTT; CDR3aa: CASSGRTGDNSPLHF
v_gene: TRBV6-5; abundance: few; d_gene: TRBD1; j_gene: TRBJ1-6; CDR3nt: TGTGCCAGCAGGCCGGACAGGAAGAATTCACCCCTCCACTTT; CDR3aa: CASRPDRKNSPLHF
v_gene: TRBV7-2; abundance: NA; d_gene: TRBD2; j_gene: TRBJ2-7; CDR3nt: TGTGCCAGCATAAGCGGGGGGGACTACGAGCAGTACTTC; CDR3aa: CASISGGDYEQYF
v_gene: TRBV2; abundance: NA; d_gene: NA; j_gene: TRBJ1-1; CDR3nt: TGTGCCAGCTCCGGGACTTCTACCACTGAAGCTTTCTTT; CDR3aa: CASSGTSTTEAFF
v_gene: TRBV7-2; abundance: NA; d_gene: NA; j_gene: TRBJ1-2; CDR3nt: TGTGCCAGCAGCCCTGACCCGAGTAGCGGCTACACCTTC; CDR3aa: CASSPDPSSGYTF
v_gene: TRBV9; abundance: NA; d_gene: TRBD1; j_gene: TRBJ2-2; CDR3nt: TGTGCCAGCAGCCGCCGGACAGGTACGAACACCGGGGAGCTGTTTTTT; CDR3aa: CASSRRTGTNTGELFF
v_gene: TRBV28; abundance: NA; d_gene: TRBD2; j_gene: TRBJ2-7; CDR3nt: TGTGCCAGCAGTTTTCCTCGGACTAGCGGGGGGGCCTTTGTTCACTACGAGCAGTACTTC; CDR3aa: CASSFPRTSGGAFVHYEQYF
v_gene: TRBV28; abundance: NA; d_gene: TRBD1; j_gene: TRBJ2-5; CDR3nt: TGTGCCAGCAGGACAGGGAATTTAGAGACCCAGTACTTC; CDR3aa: CASRTGNLETQYF
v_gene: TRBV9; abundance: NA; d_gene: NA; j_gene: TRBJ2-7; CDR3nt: TGTGCCAGCAGCGTAGGTCCGACAGCCGGGCAGTACTTC; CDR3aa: CASSVGPTAGQYF
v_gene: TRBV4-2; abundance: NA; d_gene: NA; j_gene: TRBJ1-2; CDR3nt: TGTGCCAGCAGCCAAGATAGGATGATATGGCTAGGATATGGCTACACCTTC; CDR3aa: CASSQDRMIWLGYGYTF
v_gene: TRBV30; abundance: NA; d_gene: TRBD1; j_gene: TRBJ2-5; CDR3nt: TGTGCCTGGACAGGGGGCAGGGAGACCCAGTACTTC; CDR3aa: CAWTGGRETQYF
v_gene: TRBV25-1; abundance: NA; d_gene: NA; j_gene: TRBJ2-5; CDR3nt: TGTGCCAGCAGTGAATGGTCAGGGAGGGAGACCCAGTACTTC; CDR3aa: CASSEWSGRETQYF